Listed here are 28 T cell receptor beta chains from one sample, sequenced in a study of long-term antiretroviral therapy in people with HIV. They ran version v3.0 of the immunoSEQ assay at survey level. The assay was immunoSEQ multiplex PCR, and TCRdb's table has in-frame clones only and misses some. This table holds about 21,000 clones, 65% to 90% found once. Here the sequenced sample was unsorted PBMCs, taken 0.1 years before starting antiretroviral therapy. These receptors originate from a man aged 35 to 55 with HIV.

This sequence joins TRBV14 and TRBJ1-2; D possibly corresponds to TRBD1 (6 bases). CDR1 and CDR2 (germline): SGHDN, FVKESK. This CDR3 is 17 amino acids long. The V end was cut by 6 bases, the J end by 6 bases, with 26 bases between. CDR3 residues: CASRFLETTGKGHGYTF. CDR3 DNA sequence: TGTGCCAGCAGATTCCTGGAAACGACAGGTAAGGGACATGGCTACACCTTC.

The chain couples TRBV28 to TRBJ2-7, with a tentative D call TRBD2 (6 bases). The germline gives CDR1 MDHEN, CDR2 SYDVKM. The V end was cut by 5 bases, the J end by 2 bases, with 16 bases between. The CDR3 is made up of 15 amino acids. CDR3 sequence reads: CASSDPGLGAYEQYF. CDR3 in DNA: TGTGCCAGCAGTGATCCGGGACTGGGGGCCTACGAGCAGTACTTC.

This clone appeared once. The V gene is TRBV7-9, the J gene TRBJ2-3, with TRBD2 matching over 7 bases. Germline CDR1 SEHNR, CDR2 FQNEAQ (reference sequence). The CDR3 extends over 14 amino acids. V dropped 3 bases and J dropped 0; count of bases not matched to a gene: 0. CDR3: CASSFSGSTDTQYF. In nucleotides, the CDR3 is TGTGCCAGCAGCTTTAGCGGGAGCACAGATACGCAGTATTTT.

CDR3 loop: CASSFSLDRVRYEQYF. CDR3 nucleotides: TGCGCCAGCAGCTTCTCCTTAGACAGGGTACGCTACGAGCAGTACTTC. V gene TRBV5-1 combines with J gene TRBJ2-7, with 7 bases that match TRBD1. The CDR3 sequence is 16 residues long. Per germline, CDR1 SGHRS and CDR2 YFSETQ. The V gene end was trimmed by 2 bases and the J gene end by 3 bases; junction bases not matched to a gene: 11.

The J gene is TRBJ1-5, the V gene TRBV5-1; D gene ambiguous. There are 13 residues in the CDR3. The V end lost 3 bases, the J end lost 11 bases, and 15 bases lay between the germline ends. Germline CDR1 is SGHRS and CDR2 is YFSETQ. The CDR3 region is CASSSTPGEAQHF. CDR3 coding DNA: TGCGCCAGCAGCTCAACGCCCGGGGAGGCCCAGCATTTT. Complete variable domain (other parts from reference TRBV5-1 and TRBJ1-5): KAGVTQTPRYLIKTRGQQVTLSCSPISGHRSVSWYQQTPGQGLQFLFEYFSETQRNKGNFPGRFSGRQFSNSRSEMNVSTLELGDSALYLCASSSTPGEAQHFGDGTRLSIL.

V gene TRBV5-6 combines with J gene TRBJ2-3; 11 positions match TRBD2. This CDR3 contains 15 residues. V lost 0 bases and J lost 7; bases outside the gene matches: 4. Per the germline V gene, CDR1 is SGHDT and CDR2 is YYEEEE. The CDR3 bases are TGTGCCAGCAGCTTGGAGCTAGCGGGGGGATATACGCAGTATTTT. Translation gives CASSLELAGGYTQYF. Using reference TRBV5-6 and TRBJ2-3 for the parts outside the CDR3, the full variable domain is DAGVTQSPTHLIKTRGQQVTLRCSPKSGHDTVSWYQQALGQGPQFIFQYYEEEERQRGNFPDRFSGHQFPNYSSELNVNALLLGDSALYLCASSLELAGGYTQYFGPGTRLTVL.

The chain couples TRBV4-3 to TRBJ2-3; the D gene is possibly TRBD2 (5 bases). Germline CDR1 is LGHNA and CDR2 is YSLEER. The V gene lost 0 bases and the J gene lost 0 bases, with 10 bases spanning the gap. This CDR3 has 16 amino acids. CDR3 DNA: TGCGCCAGCAGCCAAGAAGGTCGGGGAAGCACAGATACGCAGTATTTT. Residues: CASSQEGRGSTDTQYF.

The chain uses TRBV18 and TRBJ1-3; D is undetermined. The CDR3 loop spans 14 amino acids. Germline V gene lookup returns CDR1 KGHSH and CDR2 LQKENI. Trimming stripped 0 bases from V and 9 bases from J, with 12 bases between. The CDR3 is CASSPPSVAGTIYF. DNA of the CDR3: TGTGCCAGCTCACCACCTAGTGTCGCAGGCACCATATATTTT.

The CDR3, as DNA: TGTGCCACCCGCGGGAGTCGGGAGACCCAGTACTTC. It encodes CATRGSRETQYF. The chain links TRBV15 to TRBJ2-5; TRBD2 matches 7 bases. Trimming took 8 bases from V and 5 from J; bases not matched to a gene: 5. The V gene's germline CDR1 is LNHNV and CDR2 YYDKDF (reference sequence). The CDR3 extends over 12 amino acids.

The V and J genes are TRBV18 and TRBJ1-5; D not resolved. This CDR3 spans 19 amino acids. V was cut by 6 bases and J by 1 base, with 25 bases left in between. CDR1 KGHSH and CDR2 LQKENI come from the germline V gene. The chain's CDR3 is CASSTIGPGEGSSNQPQHF. The CDR3 bases are TGTGCCAGCTCCACAATTGGACCAGGAGAGGGTTCGAGCAATCAGCCCCAGCATTTT.

The V gene is TRBV28, the J gene TRBJ1-4; D might be TRBD1 (6 bases). The CDR3 is made up of 16 amino acids. Trimming removed 5 bases from V and 5 bases from J, with 18 bases in between. Germline loops: CDR1 MDHEN, CDR2 SYDVKM. The CDR3 bases are TGTGCCAGCAGTGGGGGAGGGGCGAGGGGGAATGAAAAACTGTTTTTT. Its translation: CASSGGGARGNEKLFF.

The sample holds a few counts of this clone. The J gene is TRBJ2-7, the V gene TRBV11-3, with D uncertain. V was shortened by 1 base and J by 2 bases, with 9 bases between the two germline ends. There are 14 residues in the CDR3. The germline gives CDR1 SGHNT, CDR2 YENEEA. The CDR3 spells CASSLGSETYEQYF. CDR3 in DNA: TGTGCCAGCAGCTTAGGGTCGGAAACCTACGAGCAGTACTTC. Based on the CDR3 plus reference TRBV11-3 and TRBJ2-7, the full variable domain is EAGVVQSPRYKIIEKKQPVAFWCNPISGHNTLYWYLQNLGQGPELLIRYENEEAVDDSQLPKDRFSAERLKGVDSTLKIQPAELGDSAVYLCASSLGSETYEQYFGPGTRLTVT.

The V call is TRBV5-1, the J call TRBJ2-7, with 10 bases fitting TRBD1. Germline CDR1 and CDR2: SGHRS and YFSETQ. The CDR3 sequence is 14 residues long. After removal of 3 bases from V and 3 bases from J, the junction contained 3 bases not matched to a gene. This CDR3 is CASSSGTGDYEQYF. DNA of the CDR3: TGCGCCAGCAGCTCCGGGACAGGGGACTACGAGCAGTACTTC.

Notes on this clone: Compared with germline, one end of the junction differs, possibly owing to a read error. The J gene is TRBJ2-5, the V gene TRBV4-3; 8 nucleotides line up with TRBD2. CDR1 is LGHNA, CDR2 YSLEER, per germline. The length of the CDR3 is 18 residues. The CDR3 DNA reads TGCGCCAGCAGCAAAGAAGGCACTAGCGGTTGGGTGGCAGAGACCCAGTACTTC. It specifies CASSKEGTSGWVAETQYF.

DNA for the CDR3: TGTGCCATCAGCTCAGTTGGGGGGGGGACTGAAGCTTTCTTT. It codes for CAISSVGGGTEAFF. The gene calls are TRBV10-3 and TRBJ1-1, with a weak D call TRBD1 (5 bases). Looked up from germline, CDR1 is ENHRY and CDR2 is SYGVKD. The CDR3 extends over 14 amino acids. V lost 6 bases, J lost 5 bases, and 16 bases lay in between.

This clone is a singleton in its sample. The rearrangement joins TRBV7-3 to TRBJ1-6; D might be TRBD1 (6 bases). V was pared by 6 bases and J by 8 bases, with 11 bases between. CDR3 length: 13 residues. The V gene's germline CDR1 is SGHTA and CDR2 FQGTGA. This chain's CDR3 is CASSSGVDSPLHF. In nucleotides, the CDR3 is TGTGCCAGCAGTTCAGGGGTCGATTCACCCCTCCACTTT.

The chain joins TRBV7-6 to TRBJ2-7, with D maybe TRBD2 (6 bases). Germline-derived CDR1 and CDR2 are SGHVS and FNYEAQ. This CDR3 is built from 13 residues. Trimming stripped 4 bases from V and 7 bases from J, with 14 bases between. In nucleotides, the CDR3 is TGTGCCAGCAGCTGGCGCGAGGAGGGGGAGCAGTACTTC. Residues: CASSWREEGEQYF.

J is TRBJ2-2 and V is TRBV30; the match to TRBD2 covers 7 bases. With 5 bases clipped from V and 4 bases from J, the junction kept 7 bases outside the gene matches. This CDR3 has 14 residues. The germline gives CDR1 GTSNPN, CDR2 SVGIG (reference sequence). The CDR3 sequence is CAWARAGSTGELFF. The CDR3 region has the DNA TGTGCCTGGGCCAGAGCGGGGTCCACCGGGGAGCTGTTTTTT.

This clone was counted once. V usage is TRBV28 and J usage is TRBJ2-5; D might be TRBD1 (6 bases). CDR1 MDHEN and CDR2 SYDVKM come from the germline V gene. The CDR3 spans 13 residues. The V gene lost 5 bases and the J gene lost 3 bases, with 10 bases spanning the gap. In DNA, the CDR3 is TGTGCCAGCAGTCTGGACAGTGAAGAGACCCAGTACTTC. It specifies CASSLDSEETQYF. The entire variable domain, with the rest obtained from reference TRBV28 and TRBJ2-5, is as follows: DVKVTQSSRYLVKRTGEKVFLECVQDMDHENMFWYRQDPGLGLRLIYFSYDVKMKEKGDIPEGYSVSREKKERFSLILESASTNQTSMYLCASSLDSEETQYFGPGTRLLVL.

The V and J genes are TRBV6-5 and TRBJ2-7; possibly TRBD1 or TRBD2 for D (5 bases each). The germline CDR1 and CDR2 sequences are MNHEY and SVGAGI. CDR3 length: 15 amino acids. V was trimmed by 4 bases and J by 2 bases, leaving 15 bases between them. The CDR3 nucleotides are TGTGCCAGCAGTTCCTTAACGGGACGCCCCTACGAGCAGTACTTC. Translating it yields CASSSLTGRPYEQYF.

The table lists this clone with a count of one. V is TRBV7-2 and J is TRBJ1-2; D is unresolved. V was trimmed by 1 base and J by 8 bases, leaving 8 bases between them. There are 12 residues in the CDR3. Germline CDR1 reads SGHTA; CDR2 reads FQGNSA. The CDR3 DNA follows: TGTGCCAGCAGCTTAGACAGCCCCGGCTACACCTTC. Amino acid sequence: CASSLDSPGYTF.

This rearrangement joins TRBV7-5 to TRBJ2-1; TRBD2, the table's D call, was not compared with the DNA. TRBV7-5 corresponds to a pseudogene. The CDR3 is made up of 20 amino acids. CDR3 in amino acids: CARSPEWTSGGRGVGNEQFF. The CDR3 DNA reads TGTGCCAGAAGCCCTGAGTGGACTAGCGGGGGCCGCGGGGTAGGCAATGAGCAGTTCTTC.

The chain links TRBV12-5 to TRBJ2-3; possible D gene TRBD2, 7 bases. The germline CDR1 and CDR2 sequences are LGHNT and FRNRAP. The V and J ends lost 4 bases and 1 base respectively, with 9 bases between them. The CDR3 length is 14 residues. The CDR3 region is CASGWGGRTDTQYF. CDR3 in DNA: TGTGCTAGTGGTTGGGGGGGCCGCACAGATACGCAGTATTTT.

The genes are TRBV9 and TRBJ2-7, with 11 bases identical to TRBD1. The CDR3 loop spans 14 amino acids. V lost 2 bases to trimming and J lost 4 bases; unmatched junction nucleotides: 2. Germline V gene sequence: CDR1 SGDLS, CDR2 YYNGEE. CDR3 region: CASSVGQGAYEQYF. In DNA form, the CDR3 reads TGTGCCAGCAGCGTCGGACAGGGGGCGTACGAGCAGTACTTC.

This clone was detected only once. The rearrangement joins TRBV5-1 to TRBJ1-6; D call uncertain. Germline CDR1 SGHRS, CDR2 YFSETQ. Trimming took off 4 bases at V and 7 bases at J, with 15 bases between the two ends. The CDR3 loop spans 15 amino acids. In DNA, the CDR3 is TGCGCCAGCAGCCTAGGTGGCCTAACCAATTCACCCCTCCACTTT. Translating gives CASSLGGLTNSPLHF.

This chain connects TRBV9 to TRBJ2-7; perhaps TRBD2 as D (6 bases). Between the trimmed V and J ends, which lost 2 bases and 1 base, there was a span of 13 bases. The CDR3 sequence is 15 residues long. Germline V gene lookup returns CDR1 SGDLS and CDR2 YYNGEE. CDR3 sequence: CASSVGGALSYEQYF. Here the CDR3 DNA reads TGTGCCAGCAGCGTTGGCGGGGCTCTATCCTACGAGCAGTACTTC.

This clone was seen a single time. Distinct nucleotide sequences in the sample also encode this CDR3. The V gene is TRBV2, the J gene TRBJ1-5, with 9 bases matching TRBD1. Per the germline V gene, CDR1 is SNHLY and CDR2 is FYNNEI. Germline trimming cut 6 bases from V and 2 bases from J; bases unmatched to any gene: 5. The CDR3 sequence is 15 residues long. For the CDR3, the DNA is TGTGCCAGCAGCGGACAGGGGACCGGCAATCAGCCCCAGCATTTT. Encoded protein: CASSGQGTGNQPQHF.

The chain joins TRBV27 to TRBJ2-3; 7 bases match TRBD2. CDR3 length: 14 residues. V lost 4 bases and J lost 3; bases outside the gene matches: 4. Germline V gives CDR1 MNHEY, CDR2 SMNVEV (reference sequence). CDR3 in amino acids: CASSWGGRTDTQYF. The CDR3 nucleotides are TGTGCCAGCAGTTGGGGGGGAAGGACAGATACGCAGTATTTT.